This TCR beta chain was captured in a study of read filtering for tumor transcriptome and immune sequencing. Whole-study context: Patients were about 18 male and some 15 female, mean age 65.9 years, range roughly 47 to 85. Study-wide results and caveats: IR-seq captured clonotypes deeper and more reliably than RNA-seq. Approximately 82% of IR-seq clonotypes had a single read, yet these held around 4% of reads.

Trimming shortened V by 5 bases and J by 12 bases, and 8 bases separated the two germline ends. The CDR3 spans 10 residues. Germline loops: CDR1 MDHEN, CDR2 SYDVKM. At the time of active disease, bone marrow was collected from every patient. This clonotype was picked up many times. Its antigen is as yet unknown. Molecular barcoded adaptors covering alpha/delta and beta/gamma chains were used on about 0.4 ug RNA. TCRdb reanalysed the reads using MiXCR and keeps one entry per CDR3 protein. Among some 30,000 distinct CDR3 sequences, around 20% were seen once, and the ten largest hold 16%. The source of this sequence is a donor aged 40 or older with multiple myeloma. The rearrangement uses TRBV28 and TRBJ2-1; the D gene is possibly TRBD2 (5 bases). The sample consisted of a population of CD138-negative cells sorted from bone marrow. The CDR3 DNA is TGTGCCAGCAGTACTAGAAGGCAGTTCTTC. As protein: CASSTRRQFF.